A selection of T cell receptor beta chains follows, all from one sample in a study of T cells after yellow fever vaccination. TCRdb passed the 5' RACE reads through MiXCR, listing each CDR3 protein once. The repertoire holds 250,000 or so distinct CDR3 sequences, about 3.7% seen once, with about 19% in the top ten. The sample in question was PBMCs, obtained 15 days after the yellow fever booster vaccination. The receptors shown here come from a young man who received the YFV17D yellow fever vaccine. The CDR3 runs from the conserved cysteine through the conserved F or W. A D gene is named only where the DNA matches it firmly. Size is stated for part of the rows, as once, few or many counts, or as a class when the clone is expanded.

j_call v_call d_call clone_size cdr3_nt cdr3_aa
TRBJ1-2 TRBV9 NA many TGTGCCAGCAGCGGTCTGACAGGAATCTATGGCTACACCTTC CASSGLTGIYGYTF
TRBJ2-7 TRBV5-1 TRBD1 many TGCGCCAGCAGCGAAGGGACAGCGAGCTCCTACGAGCAGTACTTC CASSEGTASSYEQYF
TRBJ1-5 TRBV7-9 NA many TGTGCCAGCAGCTCCTCCTTAGATCAGCCCCAGCATTTT CASSSSLDQPQHF
TRBJ2-1 TRBV4-2 TRBD1 many TGTGCCAGCAGCCAAGAGTCGACAGGGTCGATTGAGCAGTTCTTC CASSQESTGSIEQFF
TRBJ1-4 TRBV5-1 NA many TGCGCCAGCAGCTCTTCCGGGCCCCTGGGGGAAAAACTGTTTTTT CASSSSGPLGEKLFF
TRBJ1-1 TRBV7-9 NA many TGTGCCAGCAGCTTAAACAGGGTAGAAGCTTTCTTT CASSLNRVEAFF
TRBJ1-4 TRBV7-9 NA many TGTGCCAGCAGCCCAGACAGCGCCAGCCATGAAAAACTGTTTTTT CASSPDSASHEKLFF
TRBJ2-7 TRBV12-3/TRBV12-4 TRBD1 many TGTGCCAGCAGCCCAGACAGGGATGACGAGCAGTACTTC CASSPDRDDEQYF
TRBJ2-2 TRBV11-2 TRBD2 few TGTGCCAGCAGAAATAGCGGGGGCACCGGGGAGCTGTTTTTT CASRNSGGTGELFF
TRBJ2-2 TRBV12-3/TRBV12-4 NA many TGTGCCAGCAGTTTAGCGCGAGGGGCAGCGGGCGGGGAGCTGTTTTTT CASSLARGAAGGELFF
TRBJ1-4 TRBV20-1 NA many TGCAGTGCTAGAGATCTTTGGGTTACTAATGAAAAACTGTTTTTT CSARDLWVTNEKLFF
TRBJ1-1 TRBV7-9 TRBD1 many TGTGCCAGCAGCTTATTTTGGGACAGGGGGAATGAAGCTTTCTTT CASSLFWDRGNEAFF
TRBJ2-3 TRBV5-1 NA many TGCGCCAGCAGCTTCGGGCCTAGCGGCACAGATACGCAGTATTTT CASSFGPSGTDTQYF
TRBJ2-5 TRBV12-3/TRBV12-4 NA many TGTGCCAGCAGTTTAGGACATGAGGGTTACCCCCTCCAAGAGACCCAGTACTTC CASSLGHEGYPLQETQYF
TRBJ1-2 TRBV20-1 NA many TGCAGTGCTAGAGTTCAATCCACACCGGTCCACGCGGGCTATGGCTACACCTTC CSARVQSTPVHAGYGYTF
TRBJ2-7 TRBV18 TRBD2 many TGTGCCAGCTCACCAATCGGGAGGGAGGGAGTCGGCGAGCAGTACTTC CASSPIGREGVGEQYF
TRBJ2-4 TRBV5-4 NA few TGTGCCAGCAGCGGAGGGGGAGGCGGGCTCAAAAACATTCAGTACTTC CASSGGGGGLKNIQYF
TRBJ1-4 TRBV5-6 TRBD1 many TGTGCCAGCAGCCCAGGCAGGGGGAGGATGGATGAAAAACTGTTTTTT CASSPGRGRMDEKLFF
TRBJ2-1 TRBV7-6 TRBD2 NA TGTGCCAGCAGCTCGAGGACTAGAAGCGATGAGCAGTTCTTC CASSSRTRSDEQFF
TRBJ2-1 TRBV28 NA many TGTGCCAGCAGCCCCAGGCAAGGGATCTACAATGAGCAGTTCTTC CASSPRQGIYNEQFF
TRBJ2-1 TRBV11-1 NA many TGTGCCAGCAACAAACAGGAGACCGATGAGCAGTTCTTC CASNKQETDEQFF
TRBJ1-1 TRBV3-1 NA many TGTGCCAGCAGCCAAGCGGGCGGGGTGGACACTGAAGCTTTCTTT CASSQAGGVDTEAFF
TRBJ2-3 TRBV4-3 TRBD2 NA TGCGCCAGCAGCCAAGAGGTGGTAGCGGGGGTCCCGACGGATACGCAGTATTTT CASSQEVVAGVPTDTQYF
TRBJ1-1 TRBV30 TRBD1 many TGTGCCTGGAGTGACGGACAGGGCCCCCACACTGAAGCTTTCTTT CAWSDGQGPHTEAFF
TRBJ2-1 TRBV6-5 NA many TGTGCCAGCAGTGTATCCTTGAGCAATGAGCAGTTCTTC CASSVSLSNEQFF
TRBJ1-5 TRBV20-1 NA many TGCAGTGCTGAGCCAGGGTCTGGCAATCAGCCCCAGCATTTT CSAEPGSGNQPQHF
TRBJ2-5 TRBV5-6 NA many TGTGCCAGCAGCTTGGCGGGGCCGGAGACCCAGTACTTC CASSLAGPETQYF
TRBJ2-5 TRBV11-2 TRBD2 many TGTGCCAGCAGCTTAGCGGGGGGACACCAAGAGACCCAGTACTTC CASSLAGGHQETQYF
TRBJ2-7 TRBV21-1 NA many TGTGCCAGCAGCAAAGGCCCAGGGGGTGGGTACGAGCAGTACTTC CASSKGPGGGYEQYF
TRBJ2-3 TRBV5-1 NA many TGCGCCAGCAGCTCTTTGGAATCGACAGATACGCAGTATTTT CASSSLESTDTQYF
TRBJ2-2 TRBV7-9 NA many TGTGCCAGCAGCTTGGGGGGGCGTCCGGTCACCGGGGAGCTGTTTTTT CASSLGGRPVTGELFF
TRBJ1-2 TRBV7-2 NA many TGTGCCAGCAGCTTGGAAGGGGGAGACTATGGCTACACCTTC CASSLEGGDYGYTF
TRBJ2-5 TRBV5-1 TRBD2 many TGCGCCAGCAGCCCCCGCGGCGATAGCGGGGTGTGGTTGGAGACCCAGTACTTC CASSPRGDSGVWLETQYF
TRBJ2-3 TRBV7-3 NA many TGTGCCAGCAGCCCATCCAGGTCAGATACGCAGTATTTT CASSPSRSDTQYF
TRBJ1-5 TRBV28 NA many TGTGCCAGCAGTGTACAGGGCCCTGGCAATCAGCCCCAGCATTTT CASSVQGPGNQPQHF
TRBJ1-1 TRBV5-1 TRBD1 many TGCGCCAGCAGCGACGACAGGGTTCCGAACACTGAAGCTTTCTTT CASSDDRVPNTEAFF
TRBJ2-1 TRBV29-1 TRBD2 many TGCAGCGTTGAAGATCTTGAGCGGGGGGTTGGCAATGAGCAGTTCTTC CSVEDLERGVGNEQFF
TRBJ1-1 TRBV11-2 NA many TGTGCCAGCAGCTCATCCGACATGAACACTGAAGCTTTCTTT CASSSSDMNTEAFF
TRBJ2-1 TRBV7-9 TRBD2 many TGTGCCAGCAGCTTAGCGAAGAGCGGGGGCTTTTACAATGAGCAGTTCTTC CASSLAKSGGFYNEQFF
TRBJ2-1 TRBV6-5 NA many TGTGCCAGCAGCCCCGGGAGCGCCCAGGGTAACAATGAGCAGTTCTTC CASSPGSAQGNNEQFF
TRBJ2-3 TRBV6-4 TRBD2 few TGTGCCAGCAGTCGTAGCGGGGGGGCCAAAGATACGCAGTATTTT CASSRSGGAKDTQYF
TRBJ2-5 TRBV4-1 NA NA TGCGCCAGCAGCCAAGAGGCTATCCCGGGGGAGACCCAGTACTTC CASSQEAIPGETQYF
TRBJ2-5 TRBV5-6 NA many TGTGCCAGCAGACCGTACGGGGAAGGGGGGCAAGAGACCCAGTACTTC CASRPYGEGGQETQYF
TRBJ2-2 TRBV21-1 NA many TGTGCCAGCAGCAATCAGCGGGGGACGAACACCGGGGAGCTGTTTTTT CASSNQRGTNTGELFF
TRBJ2-1 TRBV5-1 TRBD2 many TGCGCCAGCAGCCCAAGAGCGGGGGGGCCGTTGTCCTACAATGAGCAGTTCTTC CASSPRAGGPLSYNEQFF
TRBJ1-4 TRBV9 NA many TGTGCCAGCAGCGTTACAGGTATCGGGGAAAAACTGTTTTTT CASSVTGIGEKLFF
TRBJ2-7 TRBV4-3 NA few TGCGCCAGCAGCCAAGACGGGGCGTCGGGGCAAGCGGGCGAGCAGTACTTC CASSQDGASGQAGEQYF
TRBJ2-3 TRBV15 TRBD2 few TGTGCCACCAGCAGAGCAAGAGGGGTACTAGCGGGGGAAACAGATACGCAGTATTTT CATSRARGVLAGETDTQYF
TRBJ2-3 TRBV6-4 TRBD2 many TGTGCCAGCAGTGAAACCGGGGGGGCCGCAGATACGCAGTATTTT CASSETGGAADTQYF
TRBJ1-1 TRBV4-2 TRBD1 many TGTGCCAGCAGCCGAGAGACAGGGGGCTACACTGAAGCTTTCTTT CASSRETGGYTEAFF
TRBJ2-3 TRBV6-6 NA many TGTGCCAGCAGTTCAATCGGGGGGCCCGCAGATACGCAGTATTTT CASSSIGGPADTQYF
TRBJ1-2 TRBV5-1 TRBD1 many TGCGCCAGCAGCTTGGGGGTGACAGGGGCGAAGACTAACTATGGCTACACCTTC CASSLGVTGAKTNYGYTF
TRBJ1-1 TRBV2 NA many TGTGCCAGCAGTGAGGGCGAGGGCACTGAAGCTTTCTTT CASSEGEGTEAFF